This T cell receptor beta chain is from a study of T-cell reconstitution after alpha-beta-depleted transplantation in children. Study-level results: In patients about two months after transplant, alpha-beta T cells reportedly arose from several hundred expanded graft clones. From newly produced T cells came most of the T-cell counts and diversity one year after transplant. After transplant, high TCRbeta diversity at day 60 in some patients arose from surviving recipient T cells and thymic progenitors.

This clonotype occurred many times. The antigen is unknown. Molecular barcoding with unique molecular identifiers was used for the TCRbeta library. One entry per CDR3 protein, called by TCRdb with MiXCR from the PCR reads. The repertoire has 200,000 to 250,000 distinct CDR3 sequences, approximately 11% of them found once; the top ten carry roughly 28%. The V end lost 5 bases, the J end lost 6 bases, and 7 bases lay between the germline ends. This CDR3 comprises 11 residues. Germline assignment: CDR1 KGHDR and CDR2 SFDVKD. J is TRBJ2-7 and V is TRBV24-1; D may correspond to TRBD1 or TRBD2 (5 bases each). The receptor's source is a child younger than two with acute myeloid leukemia, due to receive a stem cell transplant. The sample was PBMCs, taken before TCRalphabeta/CD19-depleted stem cell transplant. CDR3 sequence: CATSGGAEQYF. CDR3 bases: TGTGCCACCAGTGGAGGGGCCGAGCAGTACTTC.